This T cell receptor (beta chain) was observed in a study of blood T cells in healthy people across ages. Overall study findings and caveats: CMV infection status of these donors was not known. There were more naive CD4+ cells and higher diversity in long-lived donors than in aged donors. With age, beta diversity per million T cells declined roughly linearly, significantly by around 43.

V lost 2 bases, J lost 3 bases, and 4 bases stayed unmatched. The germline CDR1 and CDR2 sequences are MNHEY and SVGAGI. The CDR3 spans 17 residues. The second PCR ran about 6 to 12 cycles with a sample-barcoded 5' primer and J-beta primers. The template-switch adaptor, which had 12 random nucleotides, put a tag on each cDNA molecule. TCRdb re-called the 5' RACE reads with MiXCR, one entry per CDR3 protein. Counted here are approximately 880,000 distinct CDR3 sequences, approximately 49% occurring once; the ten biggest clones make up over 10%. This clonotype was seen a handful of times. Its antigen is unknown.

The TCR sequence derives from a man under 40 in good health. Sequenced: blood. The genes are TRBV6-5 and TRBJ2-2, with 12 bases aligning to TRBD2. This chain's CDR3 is CASSYPSGGAHTGELFF. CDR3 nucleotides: TGTGCCAGCAGTTACCCTAGCGGGGGGGCCCACACCGGGGAGCTGTTTTTT.